This T cell receptor beta chain was sequenced for a study of spatial heterogeneity in lung cancer. Documented time point: sample taken at primary tumor resection. From tumor, nontumor lung or frozen PBMC, whole RNA was taken unsorted for sequencing. TCRdb redid the calling of the 5' RACE reads with MiXCR, one entry per CDR3 protein. The table shows 82,000 or so distinct CDR3 sequences, with roughly 12% occurring only once. There are a few counts of this clonotype. This CDR3 comprises 14 residues. CDR1 and CDR2 from the germline V gene are DFQATT and SNEGSKA (reference sequence). The V end lost 3 bases, the J end lost 3 bases, and 12 bases lay between the germline ends.

The chain links TRBV20-1 to TRBJ1-5; no definite D call. The TCR originated in a male donor with early-stage non-small cell lung cancer. The material sequenced was PBMCs, taken at surgery. CDR3 sequence: CSARTPPDNQPQHF. The CDR3 DNA follows: TGCAGTGCTAGGACCCCGCCAGACAATCAGCCCCAGCATTTT.